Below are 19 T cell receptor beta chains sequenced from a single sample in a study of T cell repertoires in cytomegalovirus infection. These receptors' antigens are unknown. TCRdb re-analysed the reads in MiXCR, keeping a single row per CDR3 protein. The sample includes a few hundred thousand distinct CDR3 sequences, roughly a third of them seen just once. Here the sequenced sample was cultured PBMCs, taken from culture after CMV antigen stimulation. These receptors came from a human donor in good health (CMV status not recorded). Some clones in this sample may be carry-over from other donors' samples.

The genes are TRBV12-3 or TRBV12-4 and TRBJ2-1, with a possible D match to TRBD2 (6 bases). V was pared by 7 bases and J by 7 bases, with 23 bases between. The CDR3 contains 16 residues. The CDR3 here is CASTPGAGMRVNEQFF. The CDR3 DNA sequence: TGTGCCAGCACCCCGGGCGCGGGAATGAGGGTTAATGAGCAGTTCTTC.

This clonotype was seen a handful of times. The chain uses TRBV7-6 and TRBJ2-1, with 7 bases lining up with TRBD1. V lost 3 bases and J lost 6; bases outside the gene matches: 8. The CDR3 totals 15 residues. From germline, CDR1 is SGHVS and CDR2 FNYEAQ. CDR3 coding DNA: TGTGCCAGCAGCTTTGGCGGCTCAGGGGGCAATGAGCAGTTCTTC. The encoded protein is CASSFGGSGGNEQFF.

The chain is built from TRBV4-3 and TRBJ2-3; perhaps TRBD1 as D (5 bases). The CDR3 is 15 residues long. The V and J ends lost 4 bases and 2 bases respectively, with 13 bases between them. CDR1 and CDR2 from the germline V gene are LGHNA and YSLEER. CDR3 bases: TGCGCCAGCAGCCCAGGACAACTACTCACAGATACGCAGTATTTT. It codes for CASSPGQLLTDTQYF.

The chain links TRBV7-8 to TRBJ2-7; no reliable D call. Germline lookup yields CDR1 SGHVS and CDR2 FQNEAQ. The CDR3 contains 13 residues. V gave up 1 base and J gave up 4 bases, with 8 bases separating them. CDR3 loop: CASSLDTLYEQYV. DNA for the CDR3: TGTGCCAGCAGCTTAGACACCTTATACGAGCAGTACGTC.

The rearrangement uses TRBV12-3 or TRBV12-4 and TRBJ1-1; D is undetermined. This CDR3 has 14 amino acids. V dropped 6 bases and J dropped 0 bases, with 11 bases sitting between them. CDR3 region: CASSLPDLNTEAFF. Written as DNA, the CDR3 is TGTGCCAGCAGCCTCCCTGATTTGAACACTGAAGCTTTCTTT.

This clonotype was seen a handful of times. CDR3 region: CAISGTVTSGNTIYF. CDR3 in DNA: TGTGCCATCAGTGGGACAGTGACCTCTGGAAACACCATATATTTT. The genes are TRBV10-3 and TRBJ1-3; weak D call: TRBD1 (6 bases). The CDR3 spans 15 residues. Deletions cut 4 bases from V and 0 bases from J, with 10 bases between. Germline assignment: CDR1 ENHRY and CDR2 SYGVKD.

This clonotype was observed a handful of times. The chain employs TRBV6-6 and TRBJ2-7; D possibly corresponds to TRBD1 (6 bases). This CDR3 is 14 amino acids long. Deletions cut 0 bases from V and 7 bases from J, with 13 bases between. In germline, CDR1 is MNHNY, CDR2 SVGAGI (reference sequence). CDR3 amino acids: CASSYSGIGGEQYF. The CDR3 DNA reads TGTGCCAGCAGTTACTCCGGGATAGGGGGTGAGCAGTACTTC.

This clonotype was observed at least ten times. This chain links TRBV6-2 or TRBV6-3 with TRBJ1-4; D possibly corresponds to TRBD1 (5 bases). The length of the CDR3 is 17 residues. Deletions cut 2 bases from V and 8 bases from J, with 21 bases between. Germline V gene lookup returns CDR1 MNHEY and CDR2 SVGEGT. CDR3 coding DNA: TGTGCCAGCAGTTACCGGGACGGGGTCGGTTTATCGGAAAAACTGTTTTTT. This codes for CASSYRDGVGLSEKLFF.

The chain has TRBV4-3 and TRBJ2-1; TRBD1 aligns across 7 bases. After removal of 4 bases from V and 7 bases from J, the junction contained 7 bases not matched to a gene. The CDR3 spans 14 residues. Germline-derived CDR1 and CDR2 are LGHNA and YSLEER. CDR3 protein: CASSPERGRNEQFF. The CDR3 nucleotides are TGCGCCAGCAGCCCAGAGAGGGGGCGGAATGAGCAGTTCTTC.

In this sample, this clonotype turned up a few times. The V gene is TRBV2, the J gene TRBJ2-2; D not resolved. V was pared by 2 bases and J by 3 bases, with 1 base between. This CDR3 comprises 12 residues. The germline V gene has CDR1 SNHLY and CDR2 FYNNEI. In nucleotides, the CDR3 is TGTGCCAGCAGTGAACACACCGGGGAGCTGTTTTTT. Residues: CASSEHTGELFF.

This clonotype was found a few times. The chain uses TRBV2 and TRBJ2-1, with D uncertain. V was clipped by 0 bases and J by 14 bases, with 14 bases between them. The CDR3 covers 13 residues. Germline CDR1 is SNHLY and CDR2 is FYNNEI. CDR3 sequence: CASSEAQLELEFF. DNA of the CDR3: TGTGCCAGCAGTGAAGCGCAACTCGAATTGGAGTTCTTC. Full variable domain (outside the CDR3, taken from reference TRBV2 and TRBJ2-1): EPEVTQTPSHQVTQMGQEVILRCVPISNHLYFYWYRQILGQKVEFLVSFYNNEISEKSEIFDDQFSVERPDGSNFTLKIRSTKLEDSAMYFCASSEAQLELEFFGPGTRLTVL.

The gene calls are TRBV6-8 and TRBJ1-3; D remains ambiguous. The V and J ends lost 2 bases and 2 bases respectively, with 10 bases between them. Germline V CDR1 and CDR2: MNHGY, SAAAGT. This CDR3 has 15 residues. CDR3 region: CASSYAPNTGNTIYF. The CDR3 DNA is TGTGCCAGCAGTTACGCCCCTAACACTGGAAACACCATATATTTT.

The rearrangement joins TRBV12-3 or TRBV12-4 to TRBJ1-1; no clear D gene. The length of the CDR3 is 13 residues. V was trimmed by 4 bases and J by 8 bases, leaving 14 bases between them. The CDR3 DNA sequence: TGTGCCAGCAGTTATGGGGAGTCGCGCGAAGCTTTCTTT. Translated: CASSYGESREAFF.

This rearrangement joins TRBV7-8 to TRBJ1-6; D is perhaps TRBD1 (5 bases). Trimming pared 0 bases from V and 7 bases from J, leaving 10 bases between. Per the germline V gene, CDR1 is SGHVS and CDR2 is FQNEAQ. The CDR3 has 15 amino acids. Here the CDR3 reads CASSLAGGLNSPLHF. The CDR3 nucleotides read TGTGCCAGCAGCTTAGCCGGGGGACTCAATTCACCCCTCCACTTT. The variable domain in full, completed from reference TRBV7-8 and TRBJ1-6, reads GAGVSQSPRYKVAKRGQDVALRCDPISGHVSLFWYQQALGQGPEFLTYFQNEAQLDKSGLPSDRFFAERPEGSVSTLKIQRTQQEDSAVYLCASSLAGGLNSPLHFGNGTRLTVT.

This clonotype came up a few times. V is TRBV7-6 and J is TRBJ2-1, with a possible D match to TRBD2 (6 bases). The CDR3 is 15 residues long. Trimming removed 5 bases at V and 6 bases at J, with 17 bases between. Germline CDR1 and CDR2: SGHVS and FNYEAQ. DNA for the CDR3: TGTGCCAGCAGCCCTTTACTAGCCCGAGGCAATGAGCAGTTCTTC. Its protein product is CASSPLLARGNEQFF.

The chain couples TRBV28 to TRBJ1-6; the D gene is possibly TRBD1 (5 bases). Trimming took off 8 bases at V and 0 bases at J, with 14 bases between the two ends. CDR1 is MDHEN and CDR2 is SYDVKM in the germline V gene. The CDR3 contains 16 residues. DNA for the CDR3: TGTGCCAGCGGGGGGACGCCGAGCTCCTATAATTCACCCCTCCACTTT. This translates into CASGGTPSSYNSPLHF.

The DNA of the CDR3 is TGTGCCAGCAGCTCCGGGAACGCTGGGTCCAATGAGCAGTTCTTC. Translation gives CASSSGNAGSNEQFF. The rearrangement uses TRBV7-9 and TRBJ2-1, with TRBD2 as a possible D gene (5 bases). Germline V CDR1 and CDR2: SEHNR, FQNEAQ (reference sequence). Trimming shortened V by 4 bases and J by 6 bases, and 16 bases separated the two germline ends. The CDR3 has 15 amino acids.

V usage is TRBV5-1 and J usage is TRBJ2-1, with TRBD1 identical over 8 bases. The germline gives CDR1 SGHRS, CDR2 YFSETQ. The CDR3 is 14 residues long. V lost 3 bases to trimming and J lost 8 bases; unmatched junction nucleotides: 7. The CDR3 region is CASSYGQGHDEQFF. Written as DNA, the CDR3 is TGCGCCAGCAGCTACGGACAGGGTCACGATGAGCAGTTCTTC.

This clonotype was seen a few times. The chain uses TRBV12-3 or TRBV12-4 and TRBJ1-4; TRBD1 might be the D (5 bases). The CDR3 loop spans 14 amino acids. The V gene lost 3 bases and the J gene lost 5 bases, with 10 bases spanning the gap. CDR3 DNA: TGTGCCAGCAGTTTGAGGGGATCCAATGAAAAACTGTTTTTT. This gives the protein CASSLRGSNEKLFF.